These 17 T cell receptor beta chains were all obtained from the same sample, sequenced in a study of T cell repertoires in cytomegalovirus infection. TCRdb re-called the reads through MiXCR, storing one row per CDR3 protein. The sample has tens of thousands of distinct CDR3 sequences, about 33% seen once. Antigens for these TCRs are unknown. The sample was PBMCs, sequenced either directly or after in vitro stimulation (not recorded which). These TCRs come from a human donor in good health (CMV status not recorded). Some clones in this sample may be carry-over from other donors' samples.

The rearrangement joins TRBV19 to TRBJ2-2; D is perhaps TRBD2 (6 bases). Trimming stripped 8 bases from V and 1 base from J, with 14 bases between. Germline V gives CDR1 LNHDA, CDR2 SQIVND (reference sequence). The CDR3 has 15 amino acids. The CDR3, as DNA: TGTGCCAGTGGGCGTGTGGGGGGGAACACCGGGGAGCTGTTTTTT. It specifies CASGRVGGNTGELFF.

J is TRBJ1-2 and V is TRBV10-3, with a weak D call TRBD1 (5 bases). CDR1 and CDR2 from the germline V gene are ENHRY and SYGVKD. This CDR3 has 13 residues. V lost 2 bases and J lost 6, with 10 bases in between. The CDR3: CAISEHRSDGYTF. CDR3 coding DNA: TGTGCCATCAGTGAGCACAGGAGTGATGGCTACACCTTC.

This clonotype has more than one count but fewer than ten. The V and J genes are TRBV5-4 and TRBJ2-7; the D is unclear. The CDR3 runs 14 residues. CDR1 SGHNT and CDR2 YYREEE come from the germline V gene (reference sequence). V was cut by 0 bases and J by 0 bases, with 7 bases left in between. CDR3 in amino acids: CASSLGVNSYEQYF. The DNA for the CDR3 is TGTGCCAGCAGCTTGGGGGTCAACTCCTACGAGCAGTACTTC.

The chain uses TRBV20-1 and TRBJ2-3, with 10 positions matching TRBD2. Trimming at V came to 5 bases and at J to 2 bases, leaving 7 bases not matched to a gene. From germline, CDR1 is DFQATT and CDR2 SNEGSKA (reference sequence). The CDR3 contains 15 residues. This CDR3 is CSASLAGAITDTQYF. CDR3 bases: TGCAGTGCTTCTCTAGCGGGGGCTATCACAGATACGCAGTATTTT.

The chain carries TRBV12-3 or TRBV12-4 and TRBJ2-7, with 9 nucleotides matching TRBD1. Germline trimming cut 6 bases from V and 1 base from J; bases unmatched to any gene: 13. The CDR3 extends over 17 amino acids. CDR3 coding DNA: TGTGCCAGCAGCCTCCAAGCAACCGGGACAGGGTCCTACGAGCAGTACTTC. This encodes CASSLQATGTGSYEQYF.

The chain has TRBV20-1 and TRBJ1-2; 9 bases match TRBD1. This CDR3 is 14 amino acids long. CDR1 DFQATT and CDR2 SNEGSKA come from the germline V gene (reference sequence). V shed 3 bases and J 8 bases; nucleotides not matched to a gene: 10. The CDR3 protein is CSARGDREREGYTF. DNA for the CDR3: TGCAGTGCTAGGGGGGACAGGGAAAGAGAAGGCTACACCTTC.

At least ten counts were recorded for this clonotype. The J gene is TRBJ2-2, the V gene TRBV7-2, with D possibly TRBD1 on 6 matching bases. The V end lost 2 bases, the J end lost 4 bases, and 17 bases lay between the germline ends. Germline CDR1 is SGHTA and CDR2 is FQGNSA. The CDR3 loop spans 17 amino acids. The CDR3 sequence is CASSLFTHRAGTGELFF. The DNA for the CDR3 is TGTGCCAGCAGCTTATTCACACACAGGGCTGGCACCGGGGAGCTGTTTTTT.

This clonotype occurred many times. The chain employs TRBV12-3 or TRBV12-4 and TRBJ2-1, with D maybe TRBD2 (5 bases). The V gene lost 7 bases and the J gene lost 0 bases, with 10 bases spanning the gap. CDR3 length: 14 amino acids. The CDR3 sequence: CASTERSSYNEQFF. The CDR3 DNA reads TGTGCCAGCACCGAGCGGTCCTCCTACAATGAGCAGTTCTTC.

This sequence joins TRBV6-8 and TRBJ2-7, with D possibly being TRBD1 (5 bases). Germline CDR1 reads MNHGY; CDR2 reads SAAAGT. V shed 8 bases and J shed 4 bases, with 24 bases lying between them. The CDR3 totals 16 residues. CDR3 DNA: TGTGCCAGCGCCCCTCGAACAGGTACAAGTCGGTACGAGCAGTACTTC. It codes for CASAPRTGTSRYEQYF.

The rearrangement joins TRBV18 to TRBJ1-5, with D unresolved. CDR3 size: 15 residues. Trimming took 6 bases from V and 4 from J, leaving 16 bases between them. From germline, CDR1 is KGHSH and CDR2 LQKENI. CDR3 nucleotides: TGTGCCAGCTCGGTCGGGAACGGAGGTAATCAGCCCCAGCATTTT. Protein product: CASSVGNGGNQPQHF.

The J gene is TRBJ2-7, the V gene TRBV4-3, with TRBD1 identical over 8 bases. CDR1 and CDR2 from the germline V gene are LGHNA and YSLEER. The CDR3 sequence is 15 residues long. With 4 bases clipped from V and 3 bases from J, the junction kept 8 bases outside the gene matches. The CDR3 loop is CASSPGQGSGYEQYF. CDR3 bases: TGCGCCAGCAGCCCCGGACAGGGTTCGGGCTACGAGCAGTACTTC.

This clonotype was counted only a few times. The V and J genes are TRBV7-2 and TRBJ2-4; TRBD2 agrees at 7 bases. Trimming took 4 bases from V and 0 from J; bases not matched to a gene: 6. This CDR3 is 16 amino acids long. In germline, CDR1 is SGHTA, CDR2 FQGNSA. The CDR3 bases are TGTGCCAGCAGCTACGGGAGGCACCTAGCCAAAAACATTCAGTACTTC. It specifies CASSYGRHLAKNIQYF.

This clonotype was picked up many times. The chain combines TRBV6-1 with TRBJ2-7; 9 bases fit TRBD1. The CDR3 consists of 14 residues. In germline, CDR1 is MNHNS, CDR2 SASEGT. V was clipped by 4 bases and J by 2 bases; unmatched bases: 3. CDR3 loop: CASSGDRAPYEQYF. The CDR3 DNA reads TGTGCCAGCAGTGGGGACAGGGCCCCCTACGAGCAGTACTTC.

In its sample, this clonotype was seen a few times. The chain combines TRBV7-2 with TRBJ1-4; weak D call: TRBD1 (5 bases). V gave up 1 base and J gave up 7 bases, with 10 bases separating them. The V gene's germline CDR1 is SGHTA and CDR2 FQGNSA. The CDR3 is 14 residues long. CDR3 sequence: CASSLGGRGEKLFF. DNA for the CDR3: TGTGCCAGCAGCTTAGGGGGCCGGGGTGAAAAACTGTTTTTT.

This chain's CDR3 is CATRRRGTSGTSYEQYF. The CDR3 DNA is TGTGCCACCAGGAGGCGAGGGACTAGCGGGACCTCCTACGAGCAGTACTTC. V is TRBV24-1 and J is TRBJ2-7; 13 bases map to TRBD2. Germline assignment: CDR1 KGHDR and CDR2 SFDVKD. The CDR3 has 17 amino acids. V gave up 7 bases and J gave up 0 bases; unmatched junction bases: 8.

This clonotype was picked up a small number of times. The CDR3 loop is CASSFLRGEPQHF. The CDR3 DNA reads as TGTGCCAGCAGCTTCCTCAGGGGTGAGCCCCAGCATTTT. The gene calls are TRBV11-2 and TRBJ1-5; D is possibly TRBD1 (6 bases). The germline gives CDR1 SGHAT, CDR2 FQNNGV. This CDR3 is built from 13 residues. Between the trimmed V and J ends, which lost 3 bases and 8 bases, there was a span of 11 bases.

The CDR3 DNA reads TGTGCCAGCAGCTCTAGGGACAGGGGGCGACAAAGAAAAGAGACCCAGTACTTC. It translates to CASSSRDRGRQRKETQYF. The rearrangement uses TRBV7-9 and TRBJ2-5; TRBD1 agrees at 12 bases. This CDR3 is 18 amino acids long. V gave up 4 bases and J gave up 3 bases; unmatched junction bases: 12. CDR1 SEHNR and CDR2 FQNEAQ come from the germline V gene (reference sequence).